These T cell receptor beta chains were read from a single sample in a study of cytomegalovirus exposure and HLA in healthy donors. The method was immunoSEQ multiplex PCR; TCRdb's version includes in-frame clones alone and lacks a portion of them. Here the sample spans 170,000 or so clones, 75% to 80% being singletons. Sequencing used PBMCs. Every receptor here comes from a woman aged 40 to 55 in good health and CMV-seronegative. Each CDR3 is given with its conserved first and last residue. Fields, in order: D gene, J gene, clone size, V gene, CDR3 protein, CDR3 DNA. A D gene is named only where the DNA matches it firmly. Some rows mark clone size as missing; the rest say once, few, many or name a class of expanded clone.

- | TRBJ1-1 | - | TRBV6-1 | CASSEEWWGGTEAFF | TGTGCCAGCAGTGAGGAATGGTGGGGGGGGACTGAAGCTTTCTTT
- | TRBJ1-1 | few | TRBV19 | CASSMAGRLTEAFF | TGTGCCAGTAGTATGGCAGGAAGGTTGACTGAAGCTTTCTTT
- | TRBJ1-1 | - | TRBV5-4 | CASSLEHDGREAFF | TGTGCCAGCAGCTTGGAGCACGACGGGAGAGAAGCTTTCTTT
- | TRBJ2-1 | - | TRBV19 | CASRGSMWGHRSYNEQFF | TGTGCCAGTAGAGGCTCCATGTGGGGCCACCGCTCCTACAATGAGCAGTTCTTC
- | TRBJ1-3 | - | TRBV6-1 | CASSGTSGSGNTIYF | TGTGCCAGCAGTGGGACTTCTGGCTCTGGAAACACCATATATTTT
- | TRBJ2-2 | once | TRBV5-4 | CASSSRATSTGELFF | TGTGCCAGCAGCTCCAGGGCCACCAGCACCGGGGAGCTGTTTTTT
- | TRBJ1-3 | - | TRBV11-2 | CASSWRSGNTIYF | TGTGCCAGCAGCTGGAGATCTGGAAACACCATATATTTT
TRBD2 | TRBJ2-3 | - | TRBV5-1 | CASSIDSGGLASAQYF | TGCGCCAGCAGCATAGATTCGGGCGGACTAGCGTCCGCGCAGTATTTT
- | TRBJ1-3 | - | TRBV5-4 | CASSLSFGGVGNTIYF | TGTGCCAGCAGCTTAAGTTTCGGAGGGGTGGGAAACACCATATATTTT
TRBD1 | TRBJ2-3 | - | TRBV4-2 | CASSQRDRGTDTQYF | TGTGCCAGCAGCCAACGGGACAGGGGGACAGATACGCAGTATTTT
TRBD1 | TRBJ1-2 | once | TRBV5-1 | CASSFSGQGNSGYTF | TGCGCCAGCAGCTTTTCGGGACAGGGAAATAGTGGCTACACCTTC
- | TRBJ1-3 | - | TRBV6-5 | CATVGLGNTIYF | TGTGCCACCGTGGGCCTCGGAAACACCATATATTTT
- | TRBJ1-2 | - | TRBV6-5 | CASSYPEGGDYGYTF | TGTGCCAGCAGTTACCCCGAAGGCGGGGACTATGGCTACACCTTC
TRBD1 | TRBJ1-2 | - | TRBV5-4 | CASSLGGGSGYTF | TGTGCCAGCAGCTTGGGAGGGGGCAGTGGCTACACCTTC
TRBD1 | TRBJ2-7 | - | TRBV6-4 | CASSDRRTGGSEQYF | TGTGCCAGCAGTGACCGCCGGACAGGGGGCAGCGAGCAGTACTTC
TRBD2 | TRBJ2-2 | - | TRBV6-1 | CASSTVAGGTGELFF | TGTGCCAGCAGTACTGTAGCGGGGGGCACCGGGGAGCTGTTTTTT
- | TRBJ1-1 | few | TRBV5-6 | CASSLGTAQAFF | TGTGCCAGCAGCTTGGGGACAGCCCAAGCTTTCTTT
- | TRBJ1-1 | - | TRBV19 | CASRRGDRGANTEAFF | TGTGCCAGTAGACGAGGGGATCGGGGGGCGAACACTGAAGCTTTCTTT
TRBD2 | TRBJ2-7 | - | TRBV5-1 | CASSLLSASGYEQYF | TGCGCCAGCAGCTTGCTTTCGGCTAGCGGTTACGAGCAGTACTTC
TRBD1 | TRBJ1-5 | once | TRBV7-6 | CASSSGQGNLQPQHF | TGTGCCAGCAGCTCAGGACAGGGTAATTTACAGCCCCAGCATTTT
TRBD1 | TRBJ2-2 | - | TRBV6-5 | CASSWSGTANTGELFF | TGTGCCAGCAGTTGGTCCGGGACAGCGAACACCGGGGAGCTGTTTTTT
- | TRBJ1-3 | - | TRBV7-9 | CASSLAPMGRGGGNTIYF | TGTGCCAGCAGCTTAGCCCCCATGGGGAGGGGTGGTGGAAACACCATATATTTT
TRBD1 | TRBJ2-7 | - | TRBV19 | CASSWDRGPNYEQYF | TGTGCCAGTAGCTGGGACAGGGGGCCAAACTACGAGCAGTACTTC
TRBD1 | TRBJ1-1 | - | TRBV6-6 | CASSYRTGGGYTEAFF | TGTGCCAGCAGTTACCGGACAGGGGGCGGTTACACTGAAGCTTTCTTT
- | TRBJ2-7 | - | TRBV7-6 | CASSFSSGEYEQYF | TGTGCCAGCAGCTTCTCCTCGGGGGAATACGAGCAGTACTTC
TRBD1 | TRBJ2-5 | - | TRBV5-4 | CASSLSRGSQTQYF | TGTGCCAGCAGCTTGAGCAGGGGGTCTCAGACCCAGTACTTC
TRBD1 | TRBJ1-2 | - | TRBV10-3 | CAISESPQGNYGYTF | TGTGCCATCAGTGAGTCCCCACAGGGGAATTACGGCTACACCTTC
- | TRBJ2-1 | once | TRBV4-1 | CASSQTFDEQFF | TGCGCCAGCAGCCAGACTTTTGACGAGCAGTTCTTC
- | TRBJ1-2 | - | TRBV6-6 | CASSYPEWGHTF | TGTGCCAGCAGTTACCCCGAGTGGGGGCACACCTTC
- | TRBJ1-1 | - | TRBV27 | CASSMRGYGAEAFF | TGTGCCAGCAGCATGAGGGGGTACGGAGCTGAAGCTTTCTTT
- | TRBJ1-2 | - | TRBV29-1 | CSASTGNYGYTF | TGCAGCGCCTCTACAGGGAACTATGGCTACACCTTC
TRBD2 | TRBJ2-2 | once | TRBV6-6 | CASSYPSGGAGELFF | TGTGCCAGCAGTTACCCCAGCGGGGGGGCCGGGGAGCTGTTTTTT
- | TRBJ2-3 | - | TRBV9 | CASSVEKVPGVQYF | TGTGCCAGCAGCGTAGAGAAGGTCCCCGGGGTGCAGTATTTT
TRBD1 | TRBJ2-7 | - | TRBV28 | CASSPGGGDRGYEQYF | TGTGCCAGCAGTCCCGGTGGGGGGGACAGGGGCTACGAGCAGTACTTC
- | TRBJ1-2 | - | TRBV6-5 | CASSSIGTTYGYTF | TGTGCCAGCAGTTCGATCGGGACAACCTATGGCTACACCTTC
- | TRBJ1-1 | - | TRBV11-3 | CASSPDGGHSEAFF | TGTGCCAGCAGCCCCGACGGGGGGCATAGTGAAGCTTTCTTT
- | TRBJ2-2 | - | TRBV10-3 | CAISVGEVGELFF | TGTGCCATCAGTGTCGGAGAAGTCGGGGAGCTGTTTTTT
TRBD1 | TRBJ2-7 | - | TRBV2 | CASSGQGRRYEQYF | TGTGCCAGCTCCGGACAGGGGCGCAGATACGAGCAGTACTTC
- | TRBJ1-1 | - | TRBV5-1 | CASSLTSPGNTEAFF | TGCGCCAGCAGCTTGACCTCCCCAGGGAACACTGAAGCTTTCTTT
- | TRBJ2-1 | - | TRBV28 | CASSSLGGSYNEQFF | TGTGCCAGCAGTTCTCTCGGCGGTTCCTACAATGAGCAGTTCTTC
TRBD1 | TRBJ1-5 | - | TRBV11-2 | CASSLGGGAHGNQPQHF | TGTGCCAGCAGCTTAGGAGGGGGCGCACACGGTAATCAGCCCCAGCATTTT
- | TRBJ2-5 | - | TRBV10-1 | CASKGRGETQYF | TGCGCCAGCAAGGGACGGGGGGAGACCCAGTACTTC
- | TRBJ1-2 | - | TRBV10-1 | CASSERLTGGYTF | TGCGCCAGCAGTGAACGGCTGACTGGGGGCTACACCTTC
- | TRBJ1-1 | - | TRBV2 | CASSYRTWDTEAFF | TGTGCCAGCAGTTACAGGACCTGGGACACTGAAGCTTTCTTT
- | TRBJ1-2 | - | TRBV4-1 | CASSQHRDLENSNYGYTF | TGCGCCAGCAGCCAACACAGGGATTTAGAGAACTCTAACTATGGCTACACCTTC
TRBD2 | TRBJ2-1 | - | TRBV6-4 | CASSESRGENNEQFF | TGTGCCAGCAGTGAATCCCGGGGGGAGAATAATGAGCAGTTCTTC
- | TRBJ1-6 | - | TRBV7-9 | CSSSPSQGSNSPLHF | TGTTCCAGCAGCCCATCCCAGGGGTCTAATTCACCCCTCCACTTT
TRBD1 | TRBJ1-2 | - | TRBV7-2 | CASSLVQGAYGYTF | TGTGCCAGCAGCTTAGTACAGGGGGCGTATGGCTACACCTTC
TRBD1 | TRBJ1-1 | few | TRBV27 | CASSLGRQGSNTEAFF | TGTGCCAGCAGTTTAGGTCGACAGGGGTCGAACACTGAAGCTTTCTTT